The 9 T cell receptor beta chains listed next were all sequenced from one sample in a study of T cell responses to AZD1222 COVID-19 vaccine (dated by TCRdb to the early 2020s). The label giving this sample's time point can be read as: baseline before first vaccination. The library was produced with the immunoSEQ multiplex PCR assay. TCRdb re-hosts the immuneACCESS table, in-frame sequences only. Its copies lack some clones; in the studies checked, an unresolved V gene accounts for under half of them, and the cause for the rest is not known. For this sample there are some 150,000 clones; about 93% appear just once. Roughly 5% of the sample comes from the top ten. The sequenced sample was peripheral blood, obtained on day 0 of AZD1222 vaccination. The receptors derive from an adult in good health.

This clone was seen once. The chain is built from TRBV27 and TRBJ1-5, with D possibly TRBD1 on 5 matching bases. This CDR3 is 13 amino acids long. Germline V CDR1 and CDR2: MNHEY, SMNVEV (reference sequence). V was pared by 3 bases and J by 6 bases, with 9 bases between. The CDR3 loop reads CASSFGGTQPQHF. In nucleotides, the CDR3 is TGTGCCAGCAGTTTCGGTGGGACTCAGCCCCAGCATTTT.

This chain connects TRBV7-9 to TRBJ1-1; 8 nucleotides align to TRBD1. This CDR3 comprises 14 residues. Trimming at V came to 6 bases and at J to 4 bases, leaving 7 bases not matched to a gene. Per germline, CDR1 SEHNR and CDR2 FQNEAQ (reference sequence). The CDR3 sequence: CASRVQGGFTEAFF. CDR3 nucleotide sequence: TGTGCCAGCAGAGTACAGGGGGGGTTCACTGAAGCTTTCTTT. The variable domain in full, completed from reference TRBV7-9 and TRBJ1-1, reads DTGVSQNPRHKITKRGQNVTFRCDPISEHNRLYWYRQTLGQGPEFLTYFQNEAQLEKSRLLSDRFSAERPKGSFSTLEIQRTEQGDSAMYLCASRVQGGFTEAFFGQGTRLTVV.

The chain links TRBV5-1 to TRBJ1-4; the D gene is possibly TRBD1 (6 bases). CDR1 is SGHRS, CDR2 YFSETQ, per germline. This CDR3 spans 14 amino acids. Trimming left V 2 bases short and J 8 bases short, with 13 bases between. CDR3 in DNA: TGCGCCAGCAGCTTCGGAGGGGGAATGGAAAAACTGTTTTTT. As protein: CASSFGGGMEKLFF.

The J gene is TRBJ1-3, the V gene TRBV9; TRBD1 might be the D (5 bases). The V and J ends lost 0 bases and 3 bases respectively, with 10 bases between them. Germline V lookup: CDR1 SGDLS, CDR2 YYNGEE. The CDR3 sequence is 15 residues long. The CDR3 is CASSVAQGVGNTIYF. As DNA, the CDR3 is TGTGCCAGCAGCGTAGCTCAAGGGGTTGGAAACACCATATATTTT.

This clone was seen a single time. The genes are TRBV19 and TRBJ2-3; no reliable D call. CDR3 length: 15 residues. The germline V gene encodes CDR1 LNHDA and CDR2 SQIVND (reference sequence). Trimming removed 5 bases at V and 3 bases at J, with 15 bases between. The CDR3 region is CASSPLGSLTDTQYF. The CDR3 DNA follows: TGTGCCAGTAGTCCCTTAGGATCCTTGACAGATACGCAGTATTTT.

The V call is TRBV29-1, the J call TRBJ2-7; D is unclear. Germline V lookup: CDR1 SQVTM, CDR2 ANQGSEA. The V end was cut by 0 bases, the J end by 4 bases, with 13 bases between. The CDR3 totals 14 residues. DNA of the CDR3: TGCAGCGTTGAAGAAGGAGACATAGGGTACGAGCAGTACTTC. Protein: CSVEEGDIGYEQYF.

The genes are TRBV28 and TRBJ2-1, with TRBD1 as a possible D gene (6 bases). Trimming cost V 3 bases and J 4 bases, with 7 bases left between them. The CDR3 is 13 amino acids. Per germline, CDR1 MDHEN and CDR2 SYDVKM. The DNA of the CDR3 is TGTGCCAGCAGTTTGACAGGATACAATGAGCAGTTCTTC. This sequence encodes CASSLTGYNEQFF.

This chain uses TRBV4-3 with TRBJ2-5; D is undetermined. V dropped 2 bases and J dropped 2 bases, with 6 bases sitting between them. The V gene's germline CDR1 is LGHNA and CDR2 YSLEER. The CDR3 is 13 residues long. The CDR3 nucleotides are TGCGCCAGCAGCCAATGGTTACAAGAGACCCAGTACTTC. This gives the protein CASSQWLQETQYF.

The chain joins TRBV6-2 or TRBV6-3 to TRBJ2-1; TRBD1 aligns across 7 bases. This CDR3 contains 14 residues. CDR1 and CDR2 from the germline V gene are MNHEY and SVGEGT. Trimming took 6 bases from V and 4 from J; bases not matched to a gene: 6. The CDR3 region is CASSRDREYNEQFF. The CDR3 DNA reads as TGTGCCAGCAGCAGGGACAGAGAATACAATGAGCAGTTCTTC.